The 32 T cell receptor beta chains below come from one sample, sequenced in a study of patients and donors after allogeneic stem cell transplantation. Each CDR3 protein is one row after TCRdb ran MiXCR on the RT-PCR reads. This table has approximately 200,000 distinct CDR3 sequences, 38% appearing once. The sample was blood, either unsorted or a sorted T cell fraction (not recorded which). The source of these receptors is a human donor who was either an allogeneic HSCT recipient or a stem cell or donor lymphocyte infusion donor (not recorded which). It is not recorded whose cells these are; they may come from a transplant donor.

J is TRBJ2-3 and V is TRBV6-5; a weak D match, TRBD2 (6 bases). The CDR3 has 14 residues. Germline lookup yields CDR1 MNHEY and CDR2 SVGAGI. Trimming left V 0 bases short and J 6 bases short, with 10 bases between. The CDR3 reads CASSYSNGGDTQYF. In DNA form, the CDR3 reads TGTGCCAGCAGTTACTCGAACGGAGGGGATACGCAGTATTTT.

This sequence joins TRBV20-1 and TRBJ1-5; the D gene is possibly TRBD1 (5 bases). The CDR3 covers 12 residues. The V end lost 4 bases, the J end lost 5 bases, and 9 bases lay between the germline ends. The germline gives CDR1 DFQATT, CDR2 SNEGSKA (reference sequence). The CDR3 nucleotides are TGCAGTGCTACAGGGTTGCATCAGCCCCAGCATTTT. Translating gives CSATGLHQPQHF.

This clonotype was counted at least ten times. The genes are TRBV10-3 and TRBJ2-1; possible D gene TRBD1, 6 bases. Germline V CDR1 and CDR2: ENHRY, SYGVKD. The CDR3 runs to 18 residues. With 4 bases removed from V and 3 bases from J, the gap between germline ends came to 22 bases. The CDR3 spells CAISGSRPGARDYNEQFF. CDR3 coding DNA: TGTGCCATCAGTGGTTCGAGGCCAGGGGCTAGGGACTACAATGAGCAGTTCTTC.

This sequence joins TRBV5-1 and TRBJ1-6, with D unclear. Germline V lookup: CDR1 SGHRS, CDR2 YFSETQ. The CDR3 runs 13 residues. The V end lost 4 bases, the J end lost 6 bases, and 8 bases lay between the germline ends. CDR3 coding DNA: TGCGCCAGCAGCGGAGCCACTAATTCACCCCTCCACTTT. It is translated as CASSGATNSPLHF.

The chain joins TRBV2 to TRBJ1-1, with TRBD1 matching 10 bases. The CDR3 has 16 residues. V was clipped by 4 bases and J by 5 bases; unmatched bases: 10. Germline V gene lookup returns CDR1 SNHLY and CDR2 FYNNEI. The CDR3 protein is CASSVPGTGEETEAFF. The CDR3 DNA sequence: TGTGCCAGCAGTGTTCCCGGGACAGGGGAGGAGACTGAAGCTTTCTTT.

This clonotype occurred a few times. This chain links TRBV18 with TRBJ1-2; weak D call: TRBD1 (6 bases). CDR1 and CDR2 from the germline V gene are KGHSH and LQKENI. The CDR3 runs 15 residues. V shed 0 bases and J shed 2 bases, with 10 bases lying between them. Here the CDR3 DNA reads TGTGCCAGCTCACCACCGGTCGGACAGAACTATGGCTACACCTTC. Residues: CASSPPVGQNYGYTF. The whole variable domain, remainder taken from reference TRBV18 and TRBJ1-2, is NAGVMQNPRHLVRRRGQEARLRCSPMKGHSHVYWYRQLPEEGLKFMVYLQKENIIDESGMPKERFSAEFPKEGPSILRIQQVVRGDSAAYFCASSPPVGQNYGYTFGSGTRLTVV.

V is TRBV7-2 and J is TRBJ2-1; D may correspond to TRBD1 or TRBD2 (5 bases each). Germline-derived CDR1 and CDR2 are SGHTA and FQGNSA. The V end lost 7 bases, the J end lost 2 bases, and 12 bases lay between the germline ends. The CDR3 totals 14 residues. CDR3 bases: TGTGCCAGCACCGGGGCTCTCGCCTACAATGAGCAGTTCTTC. This codes for CASTGALAYNEQFF.

The rearrangement links TRBV7-8 to TRBJ2-3; D is possibly TRBD1 (5 bases). V was shortened by 7 bases and J by 2 bases, with 10 bases between the two germline ends. Germline CDR1 and CDR2: SGHVS and FQNEAQ. The CDR3 runs to 13 residues. CDR3 amino acids: CASKGDITDTQYF. CDR3 DNA: TGTGCCAGCAAAGGGGATATCACAGATACGCAGTATTTT.

The chain couples TRBV12-3 or TRBV12-4 to TRBJ1-3; no clear D gene. The CDR3 runs 15 residues. Trimming took off 8 bases at V and 0 bases at J, with 14 bases between the two ends. CDR3 sequence: CASGPIGLSGNTIYF. Here the CDR3 DNA reads TGTGCCAGCGGTCCCATTGGGCTCTCTGGAAACACCATATATTTT.

In its sample, this clonotype was seen a few times. The V gene is TRBV5-6, the J gene TRBJ1-6, with unresolved D. Trimming removed 0 bases at V and 5 bases at J, with 6 bases between. Germline lookup yields CDR1 SGHDT and CDR2 YYEEEE. The length of the CDR3 is 14 residues. The chain's CDR3 is CASSLDPHNSPLHF. The CDR3 DNA reads as TGTGCCAGCAGCTTGGATCCTCATAATTCACCCCTCCACTTT.

This clonotype came up a few times. V and J are TRBV6-6 and TRBJ1-2; the match to TRBD1 covers 9 bases. The J segment lost 8 bases and the V segment lost 0 bases, leaving 4 bases of the junction unmatched. The CDR3 runs 14 residues. Germline V gene sequence: CDR1 MNHNY, CDR2 SVGAGI (reference sequence). In nucleotides, the CDR3 is TGTGCCAGCAGTTACTCGGACAGGGGCTGGGGCTACACCTTC. Translating it yields CASSYSDRGWGYTF.

This chain uses TRBV27 with TRBJ1-6; D unclear. The germline V gene has CDR1 MNHEY and CDR2 SMNVEV (reference sequence). CDR3 size: 13 residues. Trimming took 4 bases from V and 10 from J, leaving 11 bases between them. CDR3 residues: CASSSRITSPLHF. DNA for the CDR3: TGTGCCAGCAGTTCCCGGATCACATCACCCCTCCACTTT.

The chain employs TRBV11-2 and TRBJ1-5; D is ambiguous. V lost 4 bases and J lost 7, with 11 bases in between. The CDR3 length is 13 residues. Germline CDR1 SGHAT, CDR2 FQNNGV. The CDR3 DNA reads as TGTGCCAGCAGCTATTCTTTGGAACAGCCCCAGCATTTT. Translating it yields CASSYSLEQPQHF.

This clonotype was seen just once. The chain employs TRBV18 and TRBJ1-3, with a possible D match to TRBD1 (6 bases). This CDR3 has 14 residues. Trimming removed 3 bases at V and 2 bases at J, with 8 bases between. Germline V gene sequence: CDR1 KGHSH, CDR2 LQKENI. CDR3 region: CASSPAGAGNTIYF. CDR3 bases: TGTGCCAGCTCACCCGCAGGGGCTGGAAACACCATATATTTT. The variable domain in full, completed from reference TRBV18 and TRBJ1-3, reads NAGVMQNPRHLVRRRGQEARLRCSPMKGHSHVYWYRQLPEEGLKFMVYLQKENIIDESGMPKERFSAEFPKEGPSILRIQQVVRGDSAAYFCASSPAGAGNTIYFGEGSWLTVV.

Of note for this clonotype: Germline is not matched at one junction end, which may reflect a read error. This chain joins TRBV28 and TRBJ1-5; D remains unclear. Germline V gives CDR1 MDHEN, CDR2 SYDVKM. The CDR3 is 15 amino acids. CDR3 in amino acids: CASSFSGSAGRPRHF. CDR3 DNA sequence: TGTGCCAGCAGTTTTTCGGGCTCCGCTGGTAGGCCCCGGCATTTT.

This clonotype was detected ten times or more. The J gene is TRBJ1-3, the V gene TRBV6-6; tentative D call: TRBD1 (5 bases). This CDR3 has 14 amino acids. Germline CDR1 is MNHNY and CDR2 is SVGAGI (reference sequence). Trimming took off 4 bases at V and 4 bases at J, with 11 bases between the two ends. The CDR3 sequence is CASSSGGIGNTIYF. CDR3 bases: TGTGCCAGCAGTTCCGGGGGAATAGGAAACACCATATATTTT.

This clonotype was seen only a few times. The rearrangement links TRBV5-1 to TRBJ1-5; TRBD1 might be the D (6 bases). This CDR3 region has 14 residues. Per germline, CDR1 SGHRS and CDR2 YFSETQ. V lost 4 bases, J lost 7 bases, and 15 bases lay in between. This CDR3 is CASSGEVGGQPQHF. CDR3 DNA sequence: TGCGCCAGCAGCGGAGAGGTAGGGGGACAGCCCCAGCATTTT. The full variable domain, with the rest looked up from reference TRBV5-1 and TRBJ1-5, is KAGVTQTPRYLIKTRGQQVTLSCSPISGHRSVSWYQQTPGQGLQFLFEYFSETQRNKGNFPGRFSGRQFSNSRSEMNVSTLELGDSALYLCASSGEVGGQPQHFGDGTRLSIL.

The chain couples TRBV15 to TRBJ1-5; 8 positions match TRBD1. Per the germline V gene, CDR1 is LNHNV and CDR2 is YYDKDF (reference sequence). Losses at the gene ends were 0 bases for V and 5 bases for J; bases not matched to a gene: 3. CDR3 length: 15 residues. In DNA form, the CDR3 reads TGTGCCACCAGCAGAGATCGACAGGGGTATCAGCCCCAGCATTTT. Protein product: CATSRDRQGYQPQHF.

This chain joins TRBV7-6 and TRBJ2-3; 7 nucleotides align to TRBD1. J gave up 2 bases and V 5 bases, and 7 bases lay outside the gene matches. Germline CDR1 SGHVS, CDR2 FNYEAQ. This CDR3 is built from 15 residues. CDR3 in DNA: TGTGCCAGCAGCCCTTCAGGGGGACCCACAGATACGCAGTATTTT. It codes for CASSPSGGPTDTQYF.

This clonotype has only a few counts. V gene TRBV20-1 combines with J gene TRBJ1-2; 11 nucleotides agree with TRBD1. The V gene end was trimmed by 6 bases and the J gene end by 4 bases; junction bases not matched to a gene: 4. This CDR3 has 13 residues. Germline V lookup: CDR1 DFQATT, CDR2 SNEGSKA (reference sequence). CDR3 region: CSALDRGPYGYTF. CDR3 in DNA: TGCAGTGCCTTGGACAGGGGGCCCTATGGCTACACCTTC.

CDR3: CASSQPGTGKEGYTF. CDR3 nucleotide sequence: TGCGCCAGCAGCCAACCAGGGACAGGGAAGGAGGGCTACACCTTC. The chain has TRBV4-1 and TRBJ1-2, with 9 bases lining up with TRBD1. The germline V gene encodes CDR1 MGHRA and CDR2 YSYEKL. The CDR3 extends over 15 amino acids. V trimming: 2 bases; J trimming: 8 bases; junction bases outside the gene matches: 9.

This clonotype appeared a few times. The rearrangement joins TRBV7-3 to TRBJ1-1; no reliable D call. Per the germline V gene, CDR1 is SGHTA and CDR2 is FQGTGA. Trimming pared 0 bases from V and 6 bases from J, leaving 8 bases between. The CDR3 is made up of 13 amino acids. Here the CDR3 reads CASSLTNGAEAFF. CDR3 nucleotide sequence: TGTGCCAGCAGCTTAACGAACGGCGCTGAAGCTTTCTTT.

CDR3 sequence: CASSRTMNTEAFF. Here the CDR3 DNA reads TGTGCCAGCTCTCGGACGATGAACACTGAAGCTTTCTTT. The chain uses TRBV18 and TRBJ1-1; D gene uncertain. V shed 6 bases and J shed 0 bases, with 8 bases lying between them. The CDR3 is made up of 13 amino acids. Germline assignment: CDR1 KGHSH and CDR2 LQKENI. The whole variable domain, remainder taken from reference TRBV18 and TRBJ1-1, is NAGVMQNPRHLVRRRGQEARLRCSPMKGHSHVYWYRQLPEEGLKFMVYLQKENIIDESGMPKERFSAEFPKEGPSILRIQQVVRGDSAAYFCASSRTMNTEAFFGQGTRLTVV.

This clonotype has a handful of counts. V usage is TRBV20-1 and J usage is TRBJ1-2; D gene uncertain. V lost 2 bases and J lost 2, with 9 bases in between. The CDR3 consists of 13 residues. Germline CDR1 is DFQATT and CDR2 is SNEGSKA (reference sequence). Here the CDR3 reads CSARLGRNYGYTF. The CDR3 DNA sequence: TGCAGTGCTAGACTAGGACGGAACTATGGCTACACCTTC.

V gene TRBV4-1 combines with J gene TRBJ1-1; no reliable D call. Germline CDR1 reads MGHRA; CDR2 reads YSYEKL. Between the trimmed V and J ends, which lost 2 bases and 4 bases, there was a span of 11 bases. The CDR3 has 14 amino acids. The CDR3 protein is CASSQIDRGTEAFF. Here the CDR3 DNA reads TGCGCCAGCAGCCAAATTGACCGGGGCACTGAAGCTTTCTTT.

V usage is TRBV9 and J usage is TRBJ1-4, with 7 bases fitting TRBD1. The germline CDR1 and CDR2 sequences are SGDLS and YYNGEE. The CDR3 has 15 amino acids. Trimming took 4 bases from V and 7 from J; bases not matched to a gene: 10. The CDR3 loop reads CASSRTGEAGEKLFF. The CDR3 DNA sequence: TGTGCCAGCAGCCGAACAGGGGAAGCGGGTGAAAAACTGTTTTTT. Filled out from reference TRBV9 and TRBJ1-4, the complete variable domain reads DSGVTQTPKHLITATGQRVTLRCSPRSGDLSVYWYQQSLDQGLQFLIQYYNGEERAKGNILERFSAQQFPDLHSELNLSSLELGDSALYFCASSRTGEAGEKLFFGSGTQLSVL.

This clonotype was observed a few times. The chain couples TRBV5-1 to TRBJ1-2, with no clear D. The CDR3 is made up of 15 amino acids. Germline V gives CDR1 SGHRS, CDR2 YFSETQ. The germline V and J ends were trimmed by 2 bases and 6 bases, with 17 bases remaining between them. In nucleotides, the CDR3 is TGCGCCAGCAGCTTAGGCGGGCCTCGAACGGATGGCTACACCTTC. Protein sequence: CASSLGGPRTDGYTF.

The gene calls are TRBV5-1 and TRBJ2-7; no clear D. The germline CDR1 and CDR2 sequences are SGHRS and YFSETQ. The CDR3 runs to 14 residues. V was trimmed by 2 bases and J by 2 bases, leaving 11 bases between them. CDR3 loop: CASSFYTGTYEQYF. CDR3 nucleotides: TGCGCCAGCAGCTTCTACACGGGTACCTACGAGCAGTACTTC.

The chain couples TRBV3-1 to TRBJ1-1, with 8 bases fitting TRBD1. The V gene's germline CDR1 is LGHDT and CDR2 YNNKEL (reference sequence). The CDR3 length is 14 residues. V lost 4 bases to trimming and J lost 5 bases; unmatched junction nucleotides: 6. The CDR3 DNA is TGTGCCAGCAGCCTCCGCAGGGGGCCGACTGAAGCTTTCTTT. This codes for CASSLRRGPTEAFF.

This clonotype occurred once. The chain joins TRBV6-6 to TRBJ2-7; D unresolved. Germline V CDR1 and CDR2: MNHNY, SVGAGI (reference sequence). Deletions cut 0 bases from V and 5 bases from J, with 11 bases between. This CDR3 region has 14 residues. DNA of the CDR3: TGTGCCAGCAGTTACTCGATGGCAGACCACGAGCAGTACTTC. Protein product: CASSYSMADHEQYF.

This chain connects TRBV28 to TRBJ2-1; the D is unclear. The CDR3 length is 12 residues. Germline assignment: CDR1 MDHEN and CDR2 SYDVKM. The ends were cut back, 10 bases at V and 4 bases at J, with 11 bases in the middle. CDR3 protein: CATYSDYNEQFF. The CDR3 nucleotides are TGTGCCACCTACTCGGATTACAATGAGCAGTTCTTC.

The rearrangement uses TRBV21-1 and TRBJ2-2; the table's D gene call, TRBD1, was not cross checked with the DNA. TRBV21-1 is tagged as a pseudogene. The CDR3 totals 16 residues. The CDR3 DNA reads as TGTGCCAGCAGCAAAGGGACAGGCTCGAGCACCGGGGAGCTGTTTTTT. Translating gives CASSKGTGSSTGELFF.